Following are 23 T cell receptor beta chains from one sample sequenced in a study of T cell responses to AZD1222 COVID-19 vaccine. Profiled with immunoSEQ multiplex PCR; TCRdb holds only in-frame clones, not every one. The sample includes 100,000 to 150,000 clones, approximately 90% of them seen just once. The sequences come from peripheral blood, collected on day 0 of AZD1222 vaccination. These receptors were taken from an adult in good health.

The chain is built from TRBV18 and TRBJ2-3, with TRBD2 matching 8 bases. The CDR3 is made up of 15 amino acids. Germline CDR1 and CDR2: KGHSH and LQKENI. V dropped 3 bases and J dropped 1; count of bases not matched to a gene: 3. The CDR3 is CASSPSGRGTDTQYF. Here the CDR3 DNA reads TGTGCCAGCTCACCGTCCGGGAGGGGCACAGATACGCAGTATTTT.

The chain links TRBV5-1 to TRBJ2-7; D could derive from TRBD1 or TRBD2 (6 bases each). Germline CDR1 SGHRS, CDR2 YFSETQ. The length of the CDR3 is 12 residues. Trimming cost V 5 bases and J 5 bases, with 11 bases left between them. The CDR3 DNA sequence: TGCGCCAGCAGGGGGGGCCAGGACGAGCAGTACTTC. This encodes CASRGGQDEQYF.

The chain joins TRBV19 to TRBJ2-1; D is unclear. Germline loops: CDR1 LNHDA, CDR2 SQIVND (reference sequence). The CDR3 is 15 residues long. V lost 4 bases to trimming and J lost 3 bases, with 13 bases between them. The CDR3 spells CASSSERTSYNEQFF. In nucleotides, the CDR3 is TGTGCCAGTAGTAGTGAACGAACCAGCTACAATGAGCAGTTCTTC.

The rearrangement uses TRBV5-6 and TRBJ2-7; D not certain. The CDR3 has 12 residues. Germline V gene lookup returns CDR1 SGHDT and CDR2 YYEEEE. V was pared by 6 bases and J by 7 bases, with 14 bases between. The CDR3 here is CASTAPREEQYF. DNA for the CDR3: TGTGCCAGCACCGCCCCTAGGGAAGAGCAGTACTTC.

The gene calls are TRBV6-5 and TRBJ2-5, with 12 positions matching TRBD2. The junction had 8 bases not matched to a gene; V was cut back by 6 bases and J by 6 bases. The CDR3 spans 15 residues. Germline CDR1 and CDR2: MNHEY and SVGAGI. CDR3 residues: CASRPTSGRVKTQYF. The CDR3 DNA sequence: TGTGCCAGCAGACCGACTAGCGGGAGAGTGAAGACCCAGTACTTC.

V and J are TRBV5-4 and TRBJ1-4, with 8 bases identical to TRBD1. The CDR3 spans 14 residues. After removal of 3 bases from V and 8 bases from J, the junction contained 6 bases not matched to a gene. CDR1 is SGHNT, CDR2 YYREEE, per germline (reference sequence). CDR3 amino acids: CASSSDRVIEKLFF. Here the CDR3 DNA reads TGTGCCAGCAGCTCGGACAGGGTAATCGAAAAACTGTTTTTT.

The rearrangement uses TRBV12-3 or TRBV12-4 and TRBJ2-3, with D maybe TRBD1 (5 bases). This CDR3 is 11 amino acids long. The V end was cut by 8 bases, the J end by 8 bases, with 11 bases between. The DNA of the CDR3 is TGTGCCAGCGTATTAGGGGTTACGCAGTATTTT. This translates into CASVLGVTQYF.

The chain uses TRBV28 and TRBJ2-7; 7 nucleotides align to TRBD1. The germline gives CDR1 MDHEN, CDR2 SYDVKM. V gave up 6 bases and J gave up 2 bases; unmatched junction bases: 7. The CDR3 runs to 14 residues. The CDR3 spells CASSPGTETYEQYF. DNA for the CDR3: TGTGCCAGCAGCCCTGGGACAGAAACCTACGAGCAGTACTTC.

V usage is TRBV7-2 and J usage is TRBJ1-1, with D hard to call. V was cut by 4 bases and J by 11 bases, with 11 bases left in between. The V gene's germline CDR1 is SGHTA and CDR2 FQGNSA. The CDR3 covers 11 residues. CDR3: CASSSSWQAFF. As DNA, the CDR3 is TGTGCCAGCAGCTCCTCTTGGCAGGCTTTCTTT.

This chain connects TRBV5-4 to TRBJ2-4, with D hard to call. The CDR3 consists of 13 residues. V shed 3 bases and J shed 1 base, with 5 bases lying between them. Germline-derived CDR1 and CDR2 are SGHNT and YYREEE (reference sequence). The CDR3 DNA reads as TGTGCCAGCAGCTCCTTGGCCAAAAACATTCAGTACTTC. Residues: CASSSLAKNIQYF. Based on the CDR3 plus reference TRBV5-4 and TRBJ2-4, the full variable domain is ETGVTQSPTHLIKTRGQQVTLRCSSQSGHNTVSWYQQALGQGPQFIFQYYREEENGRGNFPPRFSGLQFPNYSSELNVNALELDDSALYLCASSSLAKNIQYFGAGTRLSVL.

The V call is TRBV28, the J call TRBJ1-3; no firm D call. CDR1 and CDR2 (germline): MDHEN, SYDVKM. The CDR3 has 14 residues. V was trimmed by 3 bases and J by 2 bases, leaving 8 bases between them. This CDR3 reads CASSFGGTGNTIYF. CDR3 bases: TGTGCCAGCAGTTTTGGCGGGACTGGAAACACCATATATTTT. Filled out from reference TRBV28 and TRBJ1-3, the complete variable domain reads DVKVTQSSRYLVKRTGEKVFLECVQDMDHENMFWYRQDPGLGLRLIYFSYDVKMKEKGDIPEGYSVSREKKERFSLILESASTNQTSMYLCASSFGGTGNTIYFGEGSWLTVV.

V is TRBV27 and J is TRBJ1-5; 12 nucleotides line up with TRBD1. V lost 5 bases and J lost 6; bases outside the gene matches: 8. CDR3 length: 16 residues. The V gene's germline CDR1 is MNHEY and CDR2 SMNVEV (reference sequence). The DNA for the CDR3 is TGTGCCAGCAGTCTAACGGGACAGGGGGCAGTTCAGCCCCAGCATTTT. This sequence encodes CASSLTGQGAVQPQHF.

This clone has just one count. This chain links TRBV7-9 with TRBJ1-1; no clear D. The ends were cut back, 4 bases at V and 1 base at J, with 10 bases in the middle. Germline CDR1 SEHNR, CDR2 FQNEAQ (reference sequence). This CDR3 comprises 14 residues. The CDR3 bases are TGTGCCAGCAGCTGGTCTCAAACGAACACTGAAGCTTTCTTT. It codes for CASSWSQTNTEAFF.

A few counts support this clone. This chain connects TRBV6-1 to TRBJ1-6; 9 positions match TRBD1. V lost 1 base to trimming and J lost 7 bases; unmatched junction nucleotides: 11. CDR3 size: 18 residues. Germline V CDR1 and CDR2: MNHNS, SASEGT. CDR3 nucleotide sequence: TGTGCCAGCAGTGAAGAGCCCGGGACAGGGTTCCGCAATTCACCCCTCCACTTT. Residues: CASSEEPGTGFRNSPLHF.

This clone was counted only a few times. The chain employs TRBV7-9 and TRBJ1-3; D not resolved. The CDR3 spans 15 residues. V shed 8 bases and J shed 3 bases, with 17 bases lying between them. Germline-derived CDR1 and CDR2 are SEHNR and FQNEAQ (reference sequence). CDR3 DNA: TGTGCCAGCCGCCGGATCGAGAACCTTGGAAACACCATATATTTT. It translates to CASRRIENLGNTIYF.

The J gene is TRBJ2-4, the V gene TRBV18; 12 positions agree with TRBD2. J gave up 4 bases and V 1 base, and 2 bases lay outside the gene matches. CDR3 size: 16 residues. The germline V gene has CDR1 KGHSH and CDR2 LQKENI. The CDR3 here is CASSPRTSGGKNIQYF. The CDR3 region has the DNA TGTGCCAGCTCACCACGCACTAGCGGGGGGAAAAACATTCAGTACTTC.

To note about this clone: A much larger clonotype is one base distant, so this may be a read error. The chain is built from TRBV6-5 and TRBJ2-5, with D unresolved. Trimming left V 5 bases short and J 1 base short, with 2 bases between. The germline V gene encodes CDR1 MNHEY and CDR2 SVGAGI. The CDR3 covers 11 residues. CDR3 in amino acids: CASSPQETQYF. The CDR3 nucleotides read TGTGCCAGCAGTCCCCAAGAGACCCAGTACTTC.

The sample holds many counts of this clone. This sequence joins TRBV2 and TRBJ1-3; no clear D. Per germline, CDR1 SNHLY and CDR2 FYNNEI. The CDR3 sequence is 16 residues long. V lost 1 base, J lost 0 bases, and 10 bases lay in between. The CDR3 DNA is TGTGCCAGCAGTGAAGGCCTGGGTCACTCTGGAAACACCATATATTTT. Translated, it gives CASSEGLGHSGNTIYF.

Details on this clone: Additional DNA sequences in this sample encode the identical CDR3. The J gene is TRBJ1-1, the V gene TRBV19; D call uncertain. V gave up 3 bases and J gave up 2 bases, with 7 bases separating them. The CDR3 runs to 13 residues. CDR1 and CDR2 (germline): LNHDA, SQIVND (reference sequence). In nucleotides, the CDR3 is TGTGCCAGTAGTATTGGCCCCAACACTGAAGCTTTCTTT. Amino acid sequence: CASSIGPNTEAFF. Full variable domain (outside the CDR3, taken from reference TRBV19 and TRBJ1-1): DGGITQSPKYLFRKEGQNVTLSCEQNLNHDAMYWYRQDPGQGLRLIYYSQIVNDFQKGDIAEGYSVSREKKESFPLTVTSAQKNPTAFYLCASSIGPNTEAFFGQGTRLTVV.

This clone was seen only a few times. The CDR3 nucleotides are TGTGCCAGCAGCCGGATGAATGAGCAGTTCTTC. Translated: CASSRMNEQFF. The chain has TRBV7-9 and TRBJ2-1; no definite D call. Trimming stripped 5 bases from V and 7 bases from J, with 6 bases between. The CDR3 totals 11 residues. Germline CDR1 SEHNR, CDR2 FQNEAQ (reference sequence).

This clone was counted only a few times. The V gene is TRBV21-1, the J gene TRBJ1-5. TRBV21-1 is an annotated pseudogene. The CDR3 is made up of 15 amino acids. This CDR3 reads CASSNRAKDVWPQHF. The CDR3 DNA sequence: TGTGCCAGCAGCAACCGGGCCAAAGACGTTTGGCCCCAGCATTTT.

The chain couples TRBV7-9 to TRBJ1-1; no firm D call. Germline-derived CDR1 and CDR2 are SEHNR and FQNEAQ (reference sequence). Trimming took 5 bases from V and 2 from J, leaving 9 bases between them. This CDR3 is built from 13 residues. The CDR3, as DNA: TGTGCCAGCAGCCCCCTTCCTAACACTGAAGCTTTCTTT. Protein: CASSPLPNTEAFF. Combining the CDR3 with reference TRBV7-9 and TRBJ1-1 gives the whole variable domain DTGVSQNPRHKITKRGQNVTFRCDPISEHNRLYWYRQTLGQGPEFLTYFQNEAQLEKSRLLSDRFSAERPKGSFSTLEIQRTEQGDSAMYLCASSPLPNTEAFFGQGTRLTVV.

This sequence joins TRBV5-6 and TRBJ1-1; D unclear. V lost 0 bases and J 6 bases, leaving 15 bases between the germline ends. The CDR3 is 15 amino acids. Germline loops: CDR1 SGHDT, CDR2 YYEEEE. CDR3 region: CASSLGVRVYAEAFF. As DNA, the CDR3 is TGTGCCAGCAGCTTGGGGGTGAGGGTGTATGCTGAAGCTTTCTTT.